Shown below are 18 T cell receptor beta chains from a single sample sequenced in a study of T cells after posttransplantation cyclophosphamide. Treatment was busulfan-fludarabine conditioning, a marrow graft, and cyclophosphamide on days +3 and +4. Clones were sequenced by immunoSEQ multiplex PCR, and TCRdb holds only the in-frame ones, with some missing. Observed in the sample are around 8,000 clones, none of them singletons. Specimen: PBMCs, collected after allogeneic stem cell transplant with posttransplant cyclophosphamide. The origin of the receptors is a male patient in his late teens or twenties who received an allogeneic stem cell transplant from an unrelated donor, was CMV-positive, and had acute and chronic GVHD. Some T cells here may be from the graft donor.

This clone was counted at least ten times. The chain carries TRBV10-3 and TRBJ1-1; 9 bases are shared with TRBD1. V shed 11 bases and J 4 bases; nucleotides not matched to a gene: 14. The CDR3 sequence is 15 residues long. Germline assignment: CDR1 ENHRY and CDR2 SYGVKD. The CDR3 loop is CAARGGQGKTTEAFF. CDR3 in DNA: TGTGCCGCCCGCGGGGGACAGGGTAAAACCACTGAAGCTTTCTTT.

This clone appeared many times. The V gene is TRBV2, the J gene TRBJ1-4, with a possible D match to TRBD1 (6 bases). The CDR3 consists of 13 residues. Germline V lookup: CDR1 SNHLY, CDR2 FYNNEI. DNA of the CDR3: TGTGGAGGGGCAGGGGACGCTAATGAAAAACTGTTTTTT. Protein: CGGAGDANEKLFF.

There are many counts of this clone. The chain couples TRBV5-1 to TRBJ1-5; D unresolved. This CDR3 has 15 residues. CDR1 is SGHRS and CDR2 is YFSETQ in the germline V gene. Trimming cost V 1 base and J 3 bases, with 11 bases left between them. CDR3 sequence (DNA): TGCGCCAGCAGCTTGACTTCTAGCGTCAATCAGCCCCAGCATTTT. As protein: CASSLTSSVNQPQHF.

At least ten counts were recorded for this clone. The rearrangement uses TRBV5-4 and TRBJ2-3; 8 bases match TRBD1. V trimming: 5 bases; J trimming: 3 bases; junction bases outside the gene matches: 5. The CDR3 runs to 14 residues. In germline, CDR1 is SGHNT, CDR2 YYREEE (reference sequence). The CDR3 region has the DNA TGTGCCAGCAGTACTACAGGGGGGACAGATACGCAGTATTTT. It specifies CASSTTGGTDTQYF.

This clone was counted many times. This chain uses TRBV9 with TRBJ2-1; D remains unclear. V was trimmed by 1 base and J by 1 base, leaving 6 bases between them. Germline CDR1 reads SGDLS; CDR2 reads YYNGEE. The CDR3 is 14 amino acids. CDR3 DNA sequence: TGTGCCAGCAGCGTATTCGGGTCCTACAATGAGCAGTTCTTC. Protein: CASSVFGSYNEQFF.

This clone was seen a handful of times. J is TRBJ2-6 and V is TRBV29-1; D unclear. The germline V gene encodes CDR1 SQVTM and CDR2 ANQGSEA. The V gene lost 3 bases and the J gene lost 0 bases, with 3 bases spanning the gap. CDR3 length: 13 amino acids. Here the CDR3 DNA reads TGCAGCGTTGATAGCTCTGGGGCCAACGTCCTGACTTTC. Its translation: CSVDSSGANVLTF.

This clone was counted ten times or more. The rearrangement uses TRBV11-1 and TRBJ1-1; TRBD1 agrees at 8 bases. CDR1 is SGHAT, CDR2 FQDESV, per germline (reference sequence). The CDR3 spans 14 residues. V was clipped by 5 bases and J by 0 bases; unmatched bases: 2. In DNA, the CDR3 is TGTGCCAGCAGCCGGGACAGGTTGAACACTGAAGCTTTCTTT. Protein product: CASSRDRLNTEAFF.

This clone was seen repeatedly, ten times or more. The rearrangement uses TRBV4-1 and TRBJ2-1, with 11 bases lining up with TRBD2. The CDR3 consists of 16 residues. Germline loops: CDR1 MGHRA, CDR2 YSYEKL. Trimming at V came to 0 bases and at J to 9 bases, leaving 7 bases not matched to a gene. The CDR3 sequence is CASSQDVAGGPSEQFF. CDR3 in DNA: TGCGCCAGCAGCCAAGATGTAGCGGGGGGGCCAAGTGAGCAGTTCTTC.

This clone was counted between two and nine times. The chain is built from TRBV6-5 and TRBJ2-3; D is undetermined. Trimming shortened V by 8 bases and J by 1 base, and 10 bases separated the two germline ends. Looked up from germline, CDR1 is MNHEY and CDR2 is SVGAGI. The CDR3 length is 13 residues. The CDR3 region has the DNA TGTGCCAGCGCCTGGCCAGGCACAGATACGCAGTATTTT. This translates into CASAWPGTDTQYF.

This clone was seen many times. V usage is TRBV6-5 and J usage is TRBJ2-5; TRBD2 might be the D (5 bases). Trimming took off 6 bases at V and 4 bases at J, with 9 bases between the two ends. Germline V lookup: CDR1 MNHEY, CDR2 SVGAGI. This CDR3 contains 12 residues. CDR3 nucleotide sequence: TGTGCCAGCAGCCCCCGGGGAGAGACCCAGTACTTC. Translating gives CASSPRGETQYF.

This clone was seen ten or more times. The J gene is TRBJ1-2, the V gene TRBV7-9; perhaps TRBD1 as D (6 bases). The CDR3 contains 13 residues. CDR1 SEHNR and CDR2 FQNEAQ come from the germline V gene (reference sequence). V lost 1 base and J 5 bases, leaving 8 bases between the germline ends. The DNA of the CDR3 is TGTGCCAGCAGCTTAGAAGGGGGTTATGGCTACACCTTC. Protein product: CASSLEGGYGYTF.

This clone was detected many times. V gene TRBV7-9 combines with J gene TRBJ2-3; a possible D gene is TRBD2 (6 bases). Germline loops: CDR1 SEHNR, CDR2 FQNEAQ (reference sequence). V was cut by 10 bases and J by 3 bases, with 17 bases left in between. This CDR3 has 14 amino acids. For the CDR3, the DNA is TGTGCCATCGGCGCGGGGAGTTCGACAGATACGCAGTATTTT. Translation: CAIGAGSSTDTQYF.

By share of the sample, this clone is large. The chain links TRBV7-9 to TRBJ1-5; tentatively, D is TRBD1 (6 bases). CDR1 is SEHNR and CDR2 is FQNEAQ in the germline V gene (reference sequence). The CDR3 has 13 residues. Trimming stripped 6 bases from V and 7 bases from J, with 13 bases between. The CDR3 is CASSEGVGQPQHF. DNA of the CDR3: TGTGCCAGCAGTGAGGGGGTGGGGCAGCCCCAGCATTTT.

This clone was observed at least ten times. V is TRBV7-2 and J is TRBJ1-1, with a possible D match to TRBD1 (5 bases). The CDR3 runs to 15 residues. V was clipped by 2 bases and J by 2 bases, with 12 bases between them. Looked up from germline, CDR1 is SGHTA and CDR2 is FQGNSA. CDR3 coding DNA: TGTGCCAGCAGCTTACTGGGGGGACCTAACACTGAAGCTTTCTTT. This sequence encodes CASSLLGGPNTEAFF. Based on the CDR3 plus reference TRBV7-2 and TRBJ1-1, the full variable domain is GAGVSQSPSNKVTEKGKDVELRCDPISGHTALYWYRQSLGQGLEFLIYFQGNSAPDKSGLPSDRFSAERTGGSVSTLTIQRTQQEDSAVYLCASSLLGGPNTEAFFGQGTRLTVV.

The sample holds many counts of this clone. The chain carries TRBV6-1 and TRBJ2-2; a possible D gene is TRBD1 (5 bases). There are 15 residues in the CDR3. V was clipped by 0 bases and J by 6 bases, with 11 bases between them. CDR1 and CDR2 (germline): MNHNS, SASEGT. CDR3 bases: TGTGCCAGCAGTGAAGCGCGTCCAGGGCCCGGGGAGCTGTTTTTT. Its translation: CASSEARPGPGELFF.

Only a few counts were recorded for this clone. Here the CDR3 reads CASSLDGGGRYEQYF. In nucleotides, the CDR3 is TGTGCCAGCAGCTTAGACGGCGGGGGGCGGTACGAGCAGTACTTC. The genes are TRBV11-2 and TRBJ2-5; 8 bases are shared with TRBD2. The J call may be wrong; the DNA end is better matched by TRBJ2-7. The CDR3 totals 15 residues. Germline V CDR1 and CDR2: SGHAT, FQNNGV.

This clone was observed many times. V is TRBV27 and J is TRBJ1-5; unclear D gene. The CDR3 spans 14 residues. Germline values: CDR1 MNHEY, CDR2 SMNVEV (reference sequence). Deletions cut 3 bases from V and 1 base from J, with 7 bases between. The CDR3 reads CASSLSGSNQPQHF. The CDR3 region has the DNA TGTGCCAGCAGTTTGTCGGGAAGCAATCAGCCCCAGCATTTT.

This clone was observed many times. The CDR3 loop reads CASSFNSQPNTEAFF. CDR3 in DNA: TGTGCCAGCAGCTTTAACTCCCAACCCAACACTGAAGCTTTCTTT. This rearrangement joins TRBV7-8 to TRBJ1-1; D call uncertain. Germline CDR1 is SGHVS and CDR2 is FQNEAQ. The ends were cut back, 3 bases at V and 2 bases at J, with 13 bases in the middle. The CDR3 extends over 15 amino acids.